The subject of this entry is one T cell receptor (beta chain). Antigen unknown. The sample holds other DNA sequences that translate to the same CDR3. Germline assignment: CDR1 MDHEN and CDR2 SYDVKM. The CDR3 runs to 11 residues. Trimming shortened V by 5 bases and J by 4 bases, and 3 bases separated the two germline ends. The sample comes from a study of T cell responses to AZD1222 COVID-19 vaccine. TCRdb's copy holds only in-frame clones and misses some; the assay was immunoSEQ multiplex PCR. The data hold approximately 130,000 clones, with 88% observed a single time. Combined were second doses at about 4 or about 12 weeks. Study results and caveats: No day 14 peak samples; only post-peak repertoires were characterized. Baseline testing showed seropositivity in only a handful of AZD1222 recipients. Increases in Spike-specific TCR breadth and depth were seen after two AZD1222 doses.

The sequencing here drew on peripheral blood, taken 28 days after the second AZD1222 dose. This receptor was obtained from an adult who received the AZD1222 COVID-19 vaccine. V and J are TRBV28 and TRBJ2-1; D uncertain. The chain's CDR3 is CASSRYNEQFF. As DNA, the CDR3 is TGTGCCAGCAGTCGGTACAATGAGCAGTTCTTC.